A selection of T cell receptor beta chains follows, all from one sample in a study of preoperative IRX-2 immunotherapy in early breast cancer. TCRdb keeps only in-frame clones here, not all; method: immunoSEQ multiplex PCR. This table has around 7,000 clones, 75% to 85% appearing once. The starting material was tumor tissue, obtained after IRX-2 immunotherapy. The receptor source for this set is a human donor with breast cancer. The CDR3 runs from the conserved cysteine through the conserved F or W.

V gene	J gene	CDR3 protein
TRBV11-3	TRBJ2-1	CASGEGARSAYNEQFF
TRBV5-1	TRBJ2-3	CASSLGYGLLMDTQYF
TRBV11-3	TRBJ1-4	CASSFDRGSEKLFF
TRBV19	TRBJ1-5	CASSLGGLQPQHF
TRBV7-6	TRBJ2-7	CASSPGTGGIGQYF
TRBV19	TRBJ2-7	CASKKDGQSDEQYF
TRBV28	TRBJ1-5	CASSFRDRLFWGNQHF
TRBV19	TRBJ2-3	CASRNKGGQTDTQYF
TRBV7-2	TRBJ1-1	CASSQALQGKTEAFF
TRBV18	TRBJ1-1	CASSPRVDTEAFF
TRBV19	TRBJ1-5	CASSMWSYQHF